This TCR beta chain came from a study of OX40 agonist ivuxolimab in advanced cancers. In the study overall: Patients received ivuxolimab, an agonistic anti-OX40 (CD134) antibody.

The repertoire was sequenced with immunoSEQ multiplex PCR; TCRdb's copy has only in-frame clones and lacks some. The sample contains tens of thousands of clones, about 88% of which appear only once. Deletions cut 0 bases from V and 2 bases from J, with 8 bases between. The CDR3 has 14 amino acids. Germline CDR1 is SGHDT and CDR2 is YYEEEE. The source material was CD4+ or CD8+ T cells sorted from blood, sampled in a trial of the OX40 agonist ivuxolimab. This TCR was sampled from an adult with an advanced solid tumor such as melanoma, head and neck, liver or kidney cancer. The chain employs TRBV5-6 and TRBJ1-1; no definite D call. CDR3 in amino acids: CASSLEGPNTEAFF. CDR3 DNA sequence: TGTGCCAGCAGCTTGGAAGGGCCCAACACTGAAGCTTTCTTT.